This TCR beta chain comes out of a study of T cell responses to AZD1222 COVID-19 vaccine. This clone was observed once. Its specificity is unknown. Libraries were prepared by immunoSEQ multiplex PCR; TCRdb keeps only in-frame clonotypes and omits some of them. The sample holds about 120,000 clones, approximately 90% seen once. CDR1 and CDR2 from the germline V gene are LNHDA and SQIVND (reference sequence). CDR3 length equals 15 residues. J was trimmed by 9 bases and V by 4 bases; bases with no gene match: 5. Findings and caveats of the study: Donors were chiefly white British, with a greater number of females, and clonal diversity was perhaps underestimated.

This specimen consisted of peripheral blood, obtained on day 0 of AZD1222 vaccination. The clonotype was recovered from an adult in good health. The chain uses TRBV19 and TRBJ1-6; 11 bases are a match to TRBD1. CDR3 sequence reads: CASSKDRGQGSPLHF. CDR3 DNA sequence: TGTGCCAGTAGTAAGGACAGGGGGCAAGGTTCACCCCTCCACTTT.